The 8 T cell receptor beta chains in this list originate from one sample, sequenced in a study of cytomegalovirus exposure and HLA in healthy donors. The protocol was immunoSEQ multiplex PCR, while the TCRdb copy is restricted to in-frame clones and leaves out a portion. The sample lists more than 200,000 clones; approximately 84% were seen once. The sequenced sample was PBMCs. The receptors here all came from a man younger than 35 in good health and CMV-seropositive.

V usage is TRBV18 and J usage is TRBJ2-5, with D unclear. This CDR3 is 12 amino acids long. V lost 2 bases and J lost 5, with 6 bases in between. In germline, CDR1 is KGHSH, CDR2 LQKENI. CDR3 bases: TGTGCCAGCTCACCAGGCAGGGAGACCCAGTACTTC. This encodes CASSPGRETQYF.

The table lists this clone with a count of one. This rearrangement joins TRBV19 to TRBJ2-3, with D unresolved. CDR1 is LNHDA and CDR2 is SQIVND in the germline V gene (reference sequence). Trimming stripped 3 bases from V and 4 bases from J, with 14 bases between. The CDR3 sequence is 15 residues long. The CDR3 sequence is CASSMADVSPDTQYF. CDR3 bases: TGTGCCAGTAGTATGGCAGACGTTTCTCCAGATACGCAGTATTTT.

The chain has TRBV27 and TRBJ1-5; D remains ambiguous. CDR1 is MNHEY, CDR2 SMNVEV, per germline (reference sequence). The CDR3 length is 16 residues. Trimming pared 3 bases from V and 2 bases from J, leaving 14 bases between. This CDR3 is CASSFRVPTRNQPQHF. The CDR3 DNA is TGTGCCAGCAGTTTCCGAGTACCAACCCGCAATCAGCCCCAGCATTTT.

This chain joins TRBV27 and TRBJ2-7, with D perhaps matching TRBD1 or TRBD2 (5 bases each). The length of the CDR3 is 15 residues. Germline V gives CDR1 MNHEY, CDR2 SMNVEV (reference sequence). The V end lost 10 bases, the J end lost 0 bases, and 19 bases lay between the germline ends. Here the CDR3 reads CATSPGLPSSYEQYF. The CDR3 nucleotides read TGTGCCACCAGCCCGGGGCTCCCTAGCTCCTACGAGCAGTACTTC.

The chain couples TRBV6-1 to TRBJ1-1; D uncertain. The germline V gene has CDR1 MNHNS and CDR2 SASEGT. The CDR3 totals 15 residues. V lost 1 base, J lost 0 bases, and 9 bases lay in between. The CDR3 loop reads CASSEVGGLNTEAFF. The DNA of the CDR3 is TGTGCCAGCAGTGAAGTTGGAGGGTTGAACACTGAAGCTTTCTTT.

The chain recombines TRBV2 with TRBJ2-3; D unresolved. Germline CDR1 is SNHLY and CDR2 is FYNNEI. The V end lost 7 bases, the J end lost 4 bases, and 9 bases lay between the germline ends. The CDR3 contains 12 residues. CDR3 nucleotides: TGTGCCAGCACCTGGCCATCAGATACGCAGTATTTT. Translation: CASTWPSDTQYF.

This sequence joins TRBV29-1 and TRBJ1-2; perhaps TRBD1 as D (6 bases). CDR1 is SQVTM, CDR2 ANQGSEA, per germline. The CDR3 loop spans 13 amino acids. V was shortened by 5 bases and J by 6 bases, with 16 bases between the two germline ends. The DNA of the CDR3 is TGCAGCGTTCCCCAACAGGGCTGGAATGGCTACACCTTC. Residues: CSVPQQGWNGYTF.

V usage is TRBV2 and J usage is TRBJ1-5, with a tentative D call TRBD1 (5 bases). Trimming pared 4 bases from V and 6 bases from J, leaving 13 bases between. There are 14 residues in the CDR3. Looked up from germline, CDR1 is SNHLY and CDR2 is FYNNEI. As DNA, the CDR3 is TGTGCCAGCAGTGCCGGTCCGGGGGTTCAGCCCCAGCATTTT. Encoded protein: CASSAGPGVQPQHF. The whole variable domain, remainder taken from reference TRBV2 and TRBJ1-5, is EPEVTQTPSHQVTQMGQEVILRCVPISNHLYFYWYRQILGQKVEFLVSFYNNEISEKSEIFDDQFSVERPDGSNFTLKIRSTKLEDSAMYFCASSAGPGVQPQHFGDGTRLSIL.